The T cell receptor (beta chain) described here comes from a study of CD8 T cells in ankylosing spondylitis. Worth noting for this clonotype: What it binds is not known.

Study-wide points: Disease-associated clones were reportedly significantly overrepresented in matched ankylosing spondylitis synovial fluid. A TCR beta motif of about eight highly homologous variants appeared characteristic of ankylosing spondylitis blood.

Generation of TCR beta libraries employed quantitative 5'-RACE incorporating molecular barcodes. TCRdb recomputed calls from the 5' RACE reads with MiXCR, one row per CDR3 protein. This table holds 300,000 to 400,000 distinct CDR3 sequences, 20% to 25% found once. Per the germline V gene, CDR1 is KGHSH and CDR2 is LQKENI. V lost 10 bases, J lost 5 bases, and 7 bases stayed unmatched. This CDR3 has 15 residues. The clonotype comes from a male donor with ankylosing spondylitis. Sequenced sample: blood, either unsorted or a sorted T cell fraction (not recorded which). V and J are TRBV18 and TRBJ2-1, with 14 positions matching TRBD2. The CDR3 sequence: CATGEGLAGDNEQFF. The CDR3 DNA follows: TGTGCCACCGGAGAGGGACTAGCGGGAGACAATGAGCAGTTCTTC.